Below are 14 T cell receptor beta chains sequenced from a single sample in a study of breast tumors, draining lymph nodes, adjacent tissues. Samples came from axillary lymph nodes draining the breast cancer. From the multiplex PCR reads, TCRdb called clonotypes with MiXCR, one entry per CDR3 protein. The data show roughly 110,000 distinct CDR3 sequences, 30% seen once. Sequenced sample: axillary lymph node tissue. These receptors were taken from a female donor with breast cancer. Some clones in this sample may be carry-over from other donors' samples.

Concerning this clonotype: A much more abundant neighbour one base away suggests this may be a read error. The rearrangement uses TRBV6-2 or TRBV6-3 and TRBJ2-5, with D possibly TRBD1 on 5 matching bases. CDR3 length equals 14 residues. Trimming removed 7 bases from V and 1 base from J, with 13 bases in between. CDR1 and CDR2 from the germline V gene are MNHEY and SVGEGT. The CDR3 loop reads CASTFWGPQETQYF. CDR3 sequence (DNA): TGTGCCAGCACCTTCTGGGGCCCCCAAGAGACCCAGTACTTC.

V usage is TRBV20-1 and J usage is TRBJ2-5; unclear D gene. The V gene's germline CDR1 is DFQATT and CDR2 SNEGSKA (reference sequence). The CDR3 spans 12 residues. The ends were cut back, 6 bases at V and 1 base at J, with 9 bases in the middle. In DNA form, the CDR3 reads TGCAGTGCAGCGCTGGGCCAAGAGACCCAGTACTTC. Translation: CSAALGQETQYF.

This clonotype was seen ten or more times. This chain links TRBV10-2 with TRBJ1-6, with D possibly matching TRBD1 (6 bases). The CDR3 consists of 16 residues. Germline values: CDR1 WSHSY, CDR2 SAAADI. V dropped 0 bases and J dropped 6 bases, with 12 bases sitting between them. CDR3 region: CASSESSGGSNSPLHF. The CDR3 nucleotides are TGCGCCAGCAGTGAGTCCTCGGGGGGCTCTAATTCACCCCTCCACTTT.

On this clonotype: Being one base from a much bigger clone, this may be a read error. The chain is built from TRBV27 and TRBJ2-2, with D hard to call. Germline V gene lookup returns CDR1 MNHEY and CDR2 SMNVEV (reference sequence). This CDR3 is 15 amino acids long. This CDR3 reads CPSSSRLKGSGELFF. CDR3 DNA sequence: TGTCCCAGCAGTTCCCGGCTTAAAGGCTCCGGGGAGCTGTTTTTT.

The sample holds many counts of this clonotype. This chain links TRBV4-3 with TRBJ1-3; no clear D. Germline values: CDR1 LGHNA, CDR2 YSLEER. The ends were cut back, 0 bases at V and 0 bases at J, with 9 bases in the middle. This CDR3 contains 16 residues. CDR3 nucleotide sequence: TGCGCCAGCAGCCAAGATCCCGTCCCCTCTGGAAACACCATATATTTT. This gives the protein CASSQDPVPSGNTIYF.

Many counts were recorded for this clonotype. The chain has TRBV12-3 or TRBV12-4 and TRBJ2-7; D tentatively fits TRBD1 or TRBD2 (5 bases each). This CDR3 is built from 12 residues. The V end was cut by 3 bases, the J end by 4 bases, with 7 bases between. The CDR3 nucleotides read TGTGCCAGCAGTTTTGGGGGTTACGAGCAGTACTTC. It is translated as CASSFGGYEQYF.

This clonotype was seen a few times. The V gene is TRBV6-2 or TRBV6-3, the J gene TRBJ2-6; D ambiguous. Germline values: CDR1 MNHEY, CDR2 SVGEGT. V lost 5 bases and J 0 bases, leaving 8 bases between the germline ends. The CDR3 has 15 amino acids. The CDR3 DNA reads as TGTGCCAGCAGTCACGCAGCCTCTGGGGCCAACGTCCTGACTTTC. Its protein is CASSHAASGANVLTF.

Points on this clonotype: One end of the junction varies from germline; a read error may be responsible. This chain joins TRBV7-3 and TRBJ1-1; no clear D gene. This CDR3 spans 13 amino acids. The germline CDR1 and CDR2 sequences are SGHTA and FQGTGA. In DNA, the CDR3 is TGTGCCTGCAGCTTAGATATGAACACTGAAGCTTTCTTT. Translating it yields CACSLDMNTEAFF.

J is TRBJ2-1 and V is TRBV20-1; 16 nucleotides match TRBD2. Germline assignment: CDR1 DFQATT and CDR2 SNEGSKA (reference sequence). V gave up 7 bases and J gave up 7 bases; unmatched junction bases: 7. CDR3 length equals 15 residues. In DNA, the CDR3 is TGCAGTGTTGGGACTAGCGGGAGGGGGAGGAATGAGCAGTTCTTC. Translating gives CSVGTSGRGRNEQFF.

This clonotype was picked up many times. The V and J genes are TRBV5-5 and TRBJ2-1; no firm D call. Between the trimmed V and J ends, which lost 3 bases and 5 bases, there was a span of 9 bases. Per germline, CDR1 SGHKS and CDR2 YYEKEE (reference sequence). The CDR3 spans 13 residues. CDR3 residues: CASSSGSHNEQFF. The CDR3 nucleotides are TGTGCCAGCAGCTCCGGGTCCCACAATGAGCAGTTCTTC. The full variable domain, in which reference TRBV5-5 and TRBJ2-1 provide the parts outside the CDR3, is DAGVTQSPTHLIKTRGQQVTLRCSPISGHKSVSWYQQVLGQGPQFIFQYYEKEERGRGNFPDRFSARQFPNYSSELNVNALLLGDSALYLCASSSGSHNEQFFGPGTRLTVL.

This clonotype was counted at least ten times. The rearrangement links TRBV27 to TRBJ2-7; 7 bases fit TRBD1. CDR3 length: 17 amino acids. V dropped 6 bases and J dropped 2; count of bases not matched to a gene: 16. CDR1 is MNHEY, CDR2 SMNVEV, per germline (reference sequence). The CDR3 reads CASRADRFEGVTYEQYF. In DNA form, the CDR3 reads TGTGCCAGCAGGGCGGACAGGTTTGAAGGCGTAACCTACGAGCAGTACTTC.

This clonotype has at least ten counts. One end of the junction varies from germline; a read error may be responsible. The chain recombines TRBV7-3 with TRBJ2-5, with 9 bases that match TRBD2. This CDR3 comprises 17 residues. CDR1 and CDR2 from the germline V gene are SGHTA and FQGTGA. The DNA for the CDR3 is TGTGCCAGCAGCTACGTGGGCGGGGGGGCCTCGGGAGAGCCCCAGTACTTC. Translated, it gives CASSYVGGGASGEPQYF.

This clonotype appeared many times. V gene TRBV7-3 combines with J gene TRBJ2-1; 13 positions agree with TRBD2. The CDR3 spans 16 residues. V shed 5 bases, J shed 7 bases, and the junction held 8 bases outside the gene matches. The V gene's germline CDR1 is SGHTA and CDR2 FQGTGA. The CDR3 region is CASSPQTSGGRNEQFF. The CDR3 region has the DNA TGTGCCAGCAGCCCACAGACTAGCGGGGGGAGGAATGAGCAGTTCTTC.

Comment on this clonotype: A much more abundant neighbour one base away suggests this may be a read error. The CDR3 spells CASNPRPDYERYF. The CDR3 DNA is TGTGCCAGTAACCCCAGGCCGGACTACGAGCGGTACTTC. The J gene is TRBJ2-7, the V gene TRBV19, with D maybe TRBD2 (6 bases). The CDR3 consists of 13 residues. Germline-derived CDR1 and CDR2 are LNHDA and SQIVND (reference sequence).